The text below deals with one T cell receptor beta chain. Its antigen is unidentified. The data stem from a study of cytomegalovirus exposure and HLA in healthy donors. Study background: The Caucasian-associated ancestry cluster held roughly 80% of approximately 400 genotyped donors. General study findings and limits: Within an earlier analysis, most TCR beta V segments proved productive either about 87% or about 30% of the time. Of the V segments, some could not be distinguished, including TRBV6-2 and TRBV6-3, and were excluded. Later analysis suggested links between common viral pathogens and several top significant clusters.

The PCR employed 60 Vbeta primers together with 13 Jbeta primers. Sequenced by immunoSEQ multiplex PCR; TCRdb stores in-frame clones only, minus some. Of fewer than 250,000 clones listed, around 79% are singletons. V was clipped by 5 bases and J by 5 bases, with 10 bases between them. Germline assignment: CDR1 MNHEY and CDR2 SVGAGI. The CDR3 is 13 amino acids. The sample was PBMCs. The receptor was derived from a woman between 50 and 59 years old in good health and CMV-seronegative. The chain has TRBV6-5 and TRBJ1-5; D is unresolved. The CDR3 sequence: CASSITTDQPQHF. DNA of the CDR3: TGTGCCAGCAGTATAACAACCGATCAGCCCCAGCATTTT.